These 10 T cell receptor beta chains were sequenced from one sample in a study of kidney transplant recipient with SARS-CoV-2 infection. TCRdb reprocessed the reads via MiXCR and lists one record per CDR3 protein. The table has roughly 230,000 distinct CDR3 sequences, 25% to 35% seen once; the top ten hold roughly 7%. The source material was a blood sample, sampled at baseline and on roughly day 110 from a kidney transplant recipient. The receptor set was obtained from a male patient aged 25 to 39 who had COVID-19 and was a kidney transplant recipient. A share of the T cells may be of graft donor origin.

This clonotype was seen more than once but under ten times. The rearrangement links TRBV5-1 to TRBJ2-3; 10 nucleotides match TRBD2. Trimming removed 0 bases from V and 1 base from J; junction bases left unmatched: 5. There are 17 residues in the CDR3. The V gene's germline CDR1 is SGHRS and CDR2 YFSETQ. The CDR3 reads CASSLGPAGGGTDTQYF. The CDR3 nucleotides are TGCGCCAGCAGCTTGGGGCCAGCGGGAGGGGGCACAGATACGCAGTATTTT.

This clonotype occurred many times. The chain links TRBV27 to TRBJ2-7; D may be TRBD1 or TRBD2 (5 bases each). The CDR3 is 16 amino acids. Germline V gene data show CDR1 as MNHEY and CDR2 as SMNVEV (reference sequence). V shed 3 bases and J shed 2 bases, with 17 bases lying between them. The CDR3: CASSFTVEGMAYEQYV. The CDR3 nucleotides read TGTGCCAGCAGTTTTACAGTTGAGGGGATGGCCTACGAGCAGTACGTC.

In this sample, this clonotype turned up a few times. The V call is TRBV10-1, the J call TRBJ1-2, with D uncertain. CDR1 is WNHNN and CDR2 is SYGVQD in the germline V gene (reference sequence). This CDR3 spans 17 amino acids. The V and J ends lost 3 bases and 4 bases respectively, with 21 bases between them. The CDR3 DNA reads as TGCGCCAGCAGTGACTGGCGAAGATCGCGAAAGACCTATGGCTACACCTTC. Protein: CASSDWRRSRKTYGYTF.

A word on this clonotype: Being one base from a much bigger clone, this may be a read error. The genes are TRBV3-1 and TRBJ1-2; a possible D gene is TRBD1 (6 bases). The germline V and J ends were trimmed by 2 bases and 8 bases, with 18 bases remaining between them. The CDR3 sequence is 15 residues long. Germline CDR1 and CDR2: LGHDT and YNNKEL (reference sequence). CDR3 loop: CASSQLNGGPEGYTF. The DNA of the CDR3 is TGTGCCAGCAGCCAACTAAACGGGGGGCCAGAGGGCTACACCTTC.

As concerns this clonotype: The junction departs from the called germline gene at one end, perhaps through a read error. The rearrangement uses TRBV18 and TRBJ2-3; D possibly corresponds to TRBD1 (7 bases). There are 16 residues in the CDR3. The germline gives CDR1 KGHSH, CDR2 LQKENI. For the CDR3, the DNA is TGTGCCAGCTCACCTCCAAACAGGGGAGGCACAGGTACGCAGTATTTT. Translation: CASSPPNRGGTGTQYF.

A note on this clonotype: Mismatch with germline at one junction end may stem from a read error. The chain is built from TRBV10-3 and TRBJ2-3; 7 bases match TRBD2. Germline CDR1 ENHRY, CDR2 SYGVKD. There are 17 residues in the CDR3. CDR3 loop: CAVSEERSGGFPDTQYF. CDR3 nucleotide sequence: TGTGCCGTCAGTGAAGAACGATCGGGAGGTTTCCCAGATACGCAGTATTTT.

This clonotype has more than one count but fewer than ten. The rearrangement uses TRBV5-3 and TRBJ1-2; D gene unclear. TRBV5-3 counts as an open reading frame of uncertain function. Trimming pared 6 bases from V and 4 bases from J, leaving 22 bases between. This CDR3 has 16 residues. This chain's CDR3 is CARTFLVVRKTYGYTF. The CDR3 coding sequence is TGTGCCAGAACGTTCCTAGTGGTGAGAAAGACCTATGGCTACACCTTC.

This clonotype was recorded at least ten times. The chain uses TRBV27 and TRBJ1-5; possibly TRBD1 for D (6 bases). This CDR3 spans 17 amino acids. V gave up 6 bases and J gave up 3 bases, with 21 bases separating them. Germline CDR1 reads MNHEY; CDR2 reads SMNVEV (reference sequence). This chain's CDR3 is CASRLNPRGGLNQPQHF. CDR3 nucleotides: TGTGCCAGCAGACTTAATCCCAGGGGAGGTCTCAATCAGCCCCAGCATTTT.

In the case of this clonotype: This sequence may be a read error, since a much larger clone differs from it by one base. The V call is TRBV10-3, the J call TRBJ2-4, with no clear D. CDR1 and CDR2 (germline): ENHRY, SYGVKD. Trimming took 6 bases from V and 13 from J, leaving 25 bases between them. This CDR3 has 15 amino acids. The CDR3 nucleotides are TGTGCCATCAGCGACCAAAACAAGGCCGGGTACGGGCAGTACTTC. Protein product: CAISDQNKAGYGQYF.

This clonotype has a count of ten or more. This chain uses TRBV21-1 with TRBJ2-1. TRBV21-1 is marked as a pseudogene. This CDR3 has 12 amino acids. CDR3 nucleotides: TGTGCCAGCAGCAAAGGCAACAATGAGCAGTTCTTC. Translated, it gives CASSKGNNEQFF.